Shown below are 26 T cell receptor beta chains from a single sample sequenced in a study of OX40 agonist ivuxolimab in advanced cancers. TCRdb keeps only in-frame clones here, not all; method: immunoSEQ multiplex PCR. The sample holds tens of thousands of clones; 80% to 90% are singletons and the top ten take 0.75% to 0.95%. Sequenced here: CD4+ or CD8+ T cells sorted from blood, sampled in a trial of the OX40 agonist ivuxolimab. The receptors stem from an adult with an advanced solid tumor such as melanoma, head and neck, liver or kidney cancer.

The chain combines TRBV6-5 with TRBJ2-5; a possible D gene is TRBD1 (5 bases). This CDR3 contains 13 residues. The V and J ends lost 8 bases and 5 bases respectively, with 15 bases between them. Germline V lookup: CDR1 MNHEY, CDR2 SVGAGI. CDR3 in amino acids: CASGVRDGETQYF. Here the CDR3 DNA reads TGTGCCAGCGGGGTCAGGGATGGGGAGACCCAGTACTTC.

Turning to this clone: Other nucleotide sequences in the sample specify the same CDR3. V and J are TRBV27 and TRBJ2-2; 8 bases agree with TRBD2. Germline V gene sequence: CDR1 MNHEY, CDR2 SMNVEV (reference sequence). The CDR3 length is 16 residues. With V trimmed by 5 bases and J by 4 bases, 9 bases remained unmatched. CDR3 residues: CASSTGGGRGTGELFF. The DNA for the CDR3 is TGTGCCAGCAGTACCGGCGGGGGGCGGGGCACCGGGGAGCTGTTTTTT.

The chain employs TRBV28 and TRBJ2-3; D not resolved. V was trimmed by 8 bases and J by 4 bases, leaving 16 bases between them. The CDR3 is 14 amino acids. Germline V gives CDR1 MDHEN, CDR2 SYDVKM. CDR3 sequence: CASGDSSESDTQYF. The CDR3 bases are TGTGCCAGCGGGGATAGCTCAGAGTCAGATACGCAGTATTTT.

This clone came up once. The J gene is TRBJ2-2, the V gene TRBV7-2; D remains ambiguous. Germline V CDR1 and CDR2: SGHTA, FQGNSA. The CDR3 extends over 14 amino acids. V shed 0 bases and J shed 4 bases, with 6 bases lying between them. CDR3 in DNA: TGTGCCAGCAGCTTAGCCCCCGCCACCGGGGAGCTGTTTTTT. Encoded protein: CASSLAPATGELFF.

This chain joins TRBV21-1 and TRBJ2-1; the listed D gene, TRBD2, was not tested against the DNA. TRBV21-1 is termed a pseudogene. The CDR3 totals 16 residues. The CDR3 DNA sequence: TGTGCCAGCAGCAAAGGGGGGAGGGGACGATACAATGAGCAGTTCTTC. It specifies CASSKGGRGRYNEQFF.

V is TRBV7-2 and J is TRBJ1-4, with no clear D. CDR1 is SGHTA, CDR2 FQGNSA, per germline. CDR3 size: 14 residues. Trimming shortened V by 5 bases and J by 3 bases, and 10 bases separated the two germline ends. The CDR3: CASSVGNSNEKLFF. The CDR3 DNA reads TGTGCCAGCAGCGTAGGGAACTCTAATGAAAAACTGTTTTTT.

CDR3: CASKAGGSYEQYF. Written as DNA, the CDR3 is TGTGCCAGCAAGGCAGGTGGTTCCTACGAGCAGTACTTC. This sequence joins TRBV2 and TRBJ2-7, with no clear D. V lost 7 bases and J lost 1, with 11 bases in between. Germline V gene sequence: CDR1 SNHLY, CDR2 FYNNEI. The CDR3 has 13 residues. Looking up the rest from reference TRBV2 and TRBJ2-7 gives the full variable domain: EPEVTQTPSHQVTQMGQEVILRCVPISNHLYFYWYRQILGQKVEFLVSFYNNEISEKSEIFDDQFSVERPDGSNFTLKIRSTKLEDSAMYFCASKAGGSYEQYFGPGTRLTVT.

The chain is built from TRBV30 and TRBJ2-2; D uncertain. The V end was cut by 4 bases, the J end by 7 bases, with 13 bases between. Germline V gives CDR1 GTSNPN, CDR2 SVGIG (reference sequence). The CDR3 loop spans 13 amino acids. The CDR3 is CAWNTVGIGELFF. The CDR3, as DNA: TGTGCCTGGAACACGGTGGGCATCGGGGAGCTGTTTTTT.

CDR3 sequence reads: CASSLATGAVGELFF. The CDR3, as DNA: TGTGCCAGCAGCTTAGCGACGGGGGCGGTCGGGGAGCTGTTTTTT. This chain connects TRBV7-6 to TRBJ2-2, with D perhaps being TRBD1 or TRBD2 (6 bases each). From germline, CDR1 is SGHVS and CDR2 FNYEAQ. The CDR3 is 15 amino acids. The V gene lost 0 bases and the J gene lost 7 bases, with 12 bases spanning the gap.

The chain has TRBV7-9 and TRBJ1-2; D is perhaps TRBD1 (5 bases). Germline CDR1 reads SEHNR; CDR2 reads FQNEAQ (reference sequence). Deletions cut 5 bases from V and 4 bases from J, with 17 bases between. CDR3 size: 15 residues. Written as DNA, the CDR3 is TGTGCCAGCAGCCCGGCGGGGGTCCGCGCCTATGGCTACACCTTC. Protein sequence: CASSPAGVRAYGYTF.

This rearrangement joins TRBV6-5 to TRBJ1-2; D gene ambiguous. V lost 5 bases and J lost 6, with 10 bases in between. Germline V gene sequence: CDR1 MNHEY, CDR2 SVGAGI. This CDR3 contains 12 residues. CDR3 in amino acids: CASSDEGNGYTF. DNA of the CDR3: TGTGCCAGCAGTGACGAGGGTAATGGCTACACCTTC.

The V gene is TRBV18, the J gene TRBJ2-7; tentatively, D is TRBD1 (6 bases). CDR1 is KGHSH and CDR2 is LQKENI in the germline V gene. CDR3 length: 12 amino acids. V dropped 5 bases and J dropped 9 bases, with 14 bases sitting between them. The CDR3 here is CASSILGAGQYF. The CDR3, as DNA: TGTGCCAGCTCAATTCTGGGGGCCGGGCAGTACTTC. Full variable domain (outside the CDR3, taken from reference TRBV18 and TRBJ2-7): NAGVMQNPRHLVRRRGQEARLRCSPMKGHSHVYWYRQLPEEGLKFMVYLQKENIIDESGMPKERFSAEFPKEGPSILRIQQVVRGDSAAYFCASSILGAGQYFGPGTRLTVT.

The chain carries TRBV27 and TRBJ2-5; a weak D match, TRBD2 (5 bases). The V gene lost 1 base and the J gene lost 2 bases, with 17 bases spanning the gap. CDR1 MNHEY and CDR2 SMNVEV come from the germline V gene (reference sequence). The CDR3 is 17 residues long. The CDR3 nucleotides are TGTGCCAGCAGTTTATTGGGAGCTGCCGGGGAACAAGAGACCCAGTACTTC. It codes for CASSLLGAAGEQETQYF.

The chain has TRBV19 and TRBJ1-1, with D hard to call. Germline V gene lookup returns CDR1 LNHDA and CDR2 SQIVND (reference sequence). The CDR3 is made up of 15 amino acids. Between the trimmed V and J ends, which lost 6 bases and 1 base, there was a span of 15 bases. CDR3 sequence reads: CASSSSGLGNTEAFF. As DNA, the CDR3 is TGTGCCAGTAGCTCCTCGGGCCTAGGGAACACTGAAGCTTTCTTT.

The rearrangement uses TRBV5-1 and TRBJ2-2, with D hard to call. Germline V lookup: CDR1 SGHRS, CDR2 YFSETQ. V was trimmed by 8 bases and J by 1 base, leaving 15 bases between them. The CDR3 is made up of 15 amino acids. The CDR3: CARKPRQLNTGELFF. CDR3 nucleotide sequence: TGCGCCAGAAAGCCCCGGCAACTGAACACCGGGGAGCTGTTTTTT.

The genes are TRBV28 and TRBJ2-3; 9 nucleotides line up with TRBD2. The CDR3 contains 15 residues. Trimming removed 5 bases from V and 1 base from J; junction bases left unmatched: 4. Looked up from germline, CDR1 is MDHEN and CDR2 is SYDVKM. The CDR3 spells CASSTRTSGTDTQYF. The CDR3 coding sequence is TGTGCCAGCAGTACGAGGACTAGCGGCACAGATACGCAGTATTTT.

The J gene is TRBJ2-1, the V gene TRBV7-2; either TRBD1 or TRBD2 may supply D (6 bases each). Germline V gene lookup returns CDR1 SGHTA and CDR2 FQGNSA. CDR3 size: 16 residues. V was shortened by 2 bases and J by 1 base, with 12 bases between the two germline ends. The CDR3 region is CASSLRGRGSYNEQFF. In DNA, the CDR3 is TGTGCCAGCAGCTTACGGGGGCGCGGGTCCTACAATGAGCAGTTCTTC. Looking up the rest from reference TRBV7-2 and TRBJ2-1 gives the full variable domain: GAGVSQSPSNKVTEKGKDVELRCDPISGHTALYWYRQSLGQGLEFLIYFQGNSAPDKSGLPSDRFSAERTGGSVSTLTIQRTQQEDSAVYLCASSLRGRGSYNEQFFGPGTRLTVL.

The V gene is TRBV9, the J gene TRBJ2-5; 7 bases match TRBD1. Germline CDR1 is SGDLS and CDR2 is YYNGEE. The CDR3 has 13 residues. As DNA, the CDR3 is TGTGAAGAGGGGGCAGGCTACCAAGAGACCCAGTACTTC. Its translation is CEEGAGYQETQYF.

The table lists this clone with a count of one. The rearrangement uses TRBV6-1 and TRBJ2-7, with TRBD2 as a possible D gene (7 bases). Looked up from germline, CDR1 is MNHNS and CDR2 is SASEGT. With 7 bases removed from V and 2 bases from J, the gap between germline ends came to 18 bases. This CDR3 region has 15 residues. The CDR3 reads CASTERGDYPYEQYF. Written as DNA, the CDR3 is TGTGCCAGCACCGAGAGGGGGGACTACCCCTACGAGCAGTACTTC.

The rearrangement joins TRBV27 to TRBJ1-1; D ambiguous. CDR3 size: 13 residues. The germline V gene has CDR1 MNHEY and CDR2 SMNVEV (reference sequence). V lost 3 bases and J lost 0, with 5 bases in between. CDR3 in amino acids: CASSFLVNTEAFF. For the CDR3, the DNA is TGTGCCAGCAGTTTCTTAGTGAACACTGAAGCTTTCTTT.

CDR3 sequence: CASSPFVSDRGIYEQYF. In DNA, the CDR3 is TGTGCCAGCTCACCCTTTGTATCGGACAGGGGTATTTACGAGCAGTACTTC. The chain employs TRBV18 and TRBJ2-7; 9 bases line up with TRBD1. Per germline, CDR1 KGHSH and CDR2 LQKENI. This CDR3 has 17 amino acids. Trimming cost V 3 bases and J 4 bases; bases outside gene matches: 13.

This chain links TRBV5-1 with TRBJ2-5, with TRBD2 as a possible D gene (6 bases). Trimming removed 6 bases at V and 1 base at J, with 22 bases between. The CDR3 covers 17 residues. Germline V gene lookup returns CDR1 SGHRS and CDR2 YFSETQ. CDR3 sequence (DNA): TGCGCCAGCACATCCGGAGGGACCCGCTGGGGCCAAGAGACCCAGTACTTC. Amino acid sequence: CASTSGGTRWGQETQYF.

The V and J genes are TRBV7-2 and TRBJ2-3; the D gene could be TRBD1 or TRBD2 (5 bases each). V dropped 1 base and J dropped 2 bases, with 13 bases sitting between them. Germline V gene data show CDR1 as SGHTA and CDR2 as FQGNSA. CDR3 size: 16 residues. As DNA, the CDR3 is TGTGCCAGCAGCTTAGTCGGGGCGGGCAACACAGATACGCAGTATTTT. The encoded protein is CASSLVGAGNTDTQYF.

The CDR3 sequence is CSVAGVTYEQYF. In nucleotides, the CDR3 is TGCAGCGTCGCCGGGGTCACCTACGAGCAGTACTTC. J is TRBJ2-7 and V is TRBV29-1; TRBD2 might be the D (5 bases). CDR3 size: 12 residues. Germline loops: CDR1 SQVTM, CDR2 ANQGSEA. Trimming took off 6 bases at V and 2 bases at J, with 11 bases between the two ends.

The chain uses TRBV9 and TRBJ2-7; 9 bases are a match to TRBD1. Germline V lookup: CDR1 SGDLS, CDR2 YYNGEE. This CDR3 has 13 residues. V lost 3 bases and J lost 7; bases outside the gene matches: 5. The CDR3 reads CASSEQGAGEQYF. CDR3 in DNA: TGTGCCAGCAGCGAACAGGGGGCAGGTGAGCAGTACTTC.

The rearrangement joins TRBV25-1 to TRBJ1-4, with D perhaps TRBD1 (6 bases). Trimming left V 6 bases short and J 6 bases short, with 17 bases between. The CDR3 runs 15 residues. Germline CDR1 reads MGHDK; CDR2 reads SYGVNS. The CDR3 sequence: CASSVGGRDDEKLFF. The CDR3 nucleotides are TGTGCCAGCAGCGTGGGGGGCAGGGACGATGAAAAACTGTTTTTT.